A single sample is the source of the 10 T cell receptor beta chains below, sequenced in a study of blood T cell repertoires in COVID-19. The protocol was immunoSEQ multiplex PCR, while the TCRdb copy is restricted to in-frame clones and leaves out a portion. The sample lists around 80,000 clones, approximately 80% seen once, with around 14% in the top ten. Sequencing input: peripheral blood. The receptors stem from a human donor in a cohort sampled during active COVID-19.

CDR3 sequence: CASSLFLEGSTDTQYF. The CDR3, as DNA: TGCGCCAGCAGCTTGTTCTTGGAGGGAAGCACAGATACGCAGTATTTT. The chain recombines TRBV5-1 with TRBJ2-3, with D possibly being TRBD2 (6 bases). From germline, CDR1 is SGHRS and CDR2 YFSETQ. The CDR3 spans 16 residues. V dropped 1 base and J dropped 0 bases, with 12 bases sitting between them.

The chain recombines TRBV27 with TRBJ2-6; 9 bases line up with TRBD1. With V trimmed by 6 bases and J by 4 bases, 16 bases remained unmatched. This CDR3 is built from 19 residues. CDR1 is MNHEY, CDR2 SMNVEV, per germline (reference sequence). CDR3 amino acids: CASSRKWTGAASGANVLTF. CDR3 in DNA: TGTGCCAGCAGCCGAAAATGGACAGGGGCTGCCTCCGGGGCCAACGTCCTGACTTTC.

The chain employs TRBV2 and TRBJ2-1; 8 nucleotides agree with TRBD1. Unmatched junction bases numbered 5, after V lost 8 bases and J lost 2 bases. The CDR3 runs to 14 residues. From germline, CDR1 is SNHLY and CDR2 FYNNEI. Here the CDR3 DNA reads TGTGCCAGCCGCAGGGGGCCCACCTACAATGAGCAGTTCTTC. Protein sequence: CASRRGPTYNEQFF. The full variable domain, with the rest looked up from reference TRBV2 and TRBJ2-1, is EPEVTQTPSHQVTQMGQEVILRCVPISNHLYFYWYRQILGQKVEFLVSFYNNEISEKSEIFDDQFSVERPDGSNFTLKIRSTKLEDSAMYFCASRRGPTYNEQFFGPGTRLTVL.

J is TRBJ2-5 and V is TRBV3-1 (or the pseudogene TRBV3-2); 10 positions agree with TRBD1. Trimming cost V 2 bases and J 2 bases; bases outside gene matches: 5. In germline, CDR1 is LGHDT, CDR2 YNNKEL (reference sequence). The CDR3 has 16 amino acids. The CDR3 DNA is TGTGCCAGCAGCCAAAGGACAGGGGGTCTTCAAGAGACCCAGTACTTC. Amino acids: CASSQRTGGLQETQYF.

The chain recombines TRBV9 with TRBJ2-2; TRBD2 matches 7 bases. The CDR3 covers 17 residues. Germline trimming cut 0 bases from V and 7 bases from J; bases unmatched to any gene: 12. CDR1 and CDR2 from the germline V gene are SGDLS and YYNGEE. The DNA of the CDR3 is TGTGCCAGCAGCGTAGGAGGGGCTCCACGGGGGGTCGGGGAGCTGTTTTTT. Its translation: CASSVGGAPRGVGELFF.

This clone was observed once. The chain links TRBV2 to TRBJ2-2; D is ambiguous. The CDR3 spans 15 residues. V was clipped by 4 bases and J by 1 base, with 10 bases between them. CDR1 SNHLY and CDR2 FYNNEI come from the germline V gene. Written as DNA, the CDR3 is TGTGCCAGCAGTGGTCACGCAGGGAACACCGGGGAGCTGTTTTTT. Translation gives CASSGHAGNTGELFF.

The V gene is TRBV19, the J gene TRBJ2-1, with 11 nucleotides matching TRBD2. Germline trimming cut 0 bases from V and 7 bases from J; bases unmatched to any gene: 5. The CDR3 runs 16 residues. The V gene's germline CDR1 is LNHDA and CDR2 SQIVND (reference sequence). Here the CDR3 DNA reads TGTGCCAGTAGTATAGACATAGCGGGGGGGACTAATGAGCAGTTCTTC. The encoded protein is CASSIDIAGGTNEQFF.

V gene TRBV10-3 combines with J gene TRBJ2-1; 7 bases agree with TRBD1. This CDR3 has 12 residues. Unmatched junction bases numbered 1, after V lost 7 bases and J lost 4 bases. Germline V CDR1 and CDR2: ENHRY, SYGVKD. CDR3 region: CAIKTGYNEQFF. The CDR3 nucleotides read TGTGCCATCAAGACAGGGTACAATGAGCAGTTCTTC.

This chain uses TRBV14 with TRBJ2-3, with TRBD2 as a possible D gene (6 bases). The CDR3 runs to 16 residues. V lost 1 base to trimming and J lost 1 base, with 12 bases between them. Per the germline V gene, CDR1 is SGHDN and CDR2 is FVKESK. The chain's CDR3 is CASSQVSSGRTDTQYF. The CDR3 region has the DNA TGTGCCAGCAGCCAAGTCTCCAGCGGGCGCACAGATACGCAGTATTTT.

This clone appeared a single time. The chain has TRBV9 and TRBJ1-1, with 10 bases that match TRBD1. Germline V gene data show CDR1 as SGDLS and CDR2 as YYNGEE. V shed 4 bases, J shed 5 bases, and the junction held 5 bases outside the gene matches. CDR3 length: 14 amino acids. CDR3 sequence reads: CASSSTGGRTEAFF. The CDR3 bases are TGTGCCAGCAGCTCGACAGGGGGCCGAACTGAAGCTTTCTTT.